This T cell receptor beta chain was sequenced in a study of T cells in localized non-small cell lung cancer. The CDR3 has 15 amino acids. Losses at the gene ends were 7 bases for V and 8 bases for J; bases not matched to a gene: 11. Looked up from germline, CDR1 is SQVTM and CDR2 is ANQGSEA. Libraries were prepared by immunoSEQ multiplex PCR; TCRdb keeps only in-frame clonotypes and omits some of them. The sample includes about 54,000 clones, about four fifths of them seen just once. Points from the study as a whole: Highest T cell clonality was seen in uninvolved adjacent lung, surpassing that measured in tumor. Of the top 100 tumor clones, median about 53 were in adjacent lung, 25 to 35 among its top 100. It remains possible that heterogeneity exists, since only one tumor region was sequenced.

About this clone: Its matching antigen is unknown.

This TCR derives from a female donor of 60 years or more with stage II squamous cell lung carcinoma. This material consisted of peripheral blood, taken before any cancer treatment. The chain has TRBV29-1 and TRBJ2-2, with 12 bases fitting TRBD1. Here the CDR3 reads CSAKKGQGATGELFF. The CDR3 bases are TGCAGCGCGAAGAAGGGACAGGGGGCAACGGGGGAGCTGTTTTTT.